What follows is one T cell receptor (beta chain) and its context. Its antigen is still unknown. TCR beta CDR3 regions were amplified from RNA transcripts. Second-round multiplex PCR came after first-round RT-PCR with HTBI primers. MiXCR, run by TCRdb on the multiplex PCR reads, gives a single entry per CDR3 protein. The data contain about 420,000 distinct CDR3 sequences, approximately 21% of them singletons. Trimming stripped 9 bases from V and 1 base from J, with 7 bases between. Germline CDR1 reads SNHLY; CDR2 reads FYNNEI. The CDR3 is made up of 11 amino acids. This specimen belongs to a study of Graves' ophthalmopathy and Graves' hyperthyroidism. Study-wide results and caveats: Classification of ophthalmopathy versus stable hyperthyroidism by a 13-signature model yielded around 88% sensitivity and 70% to 83% specificity.

Ages of hyperthyroidism patients ran from 18 to 65, and their diagnoses were new, under 2 months' duration. Pregnancy or lactation, uncontrolled infections and other autoimmune diseases were grounds for excluding patients. Reliance was placed on clinical symptoms, serum thyroxine, TRAb, thyroid ultrasound and orbital computed tomography for diagnosis. The rearrangement links TRBV2 to TRBJ2-7; D ambiguous. The sequence derives from a woman aged 18-29 years with stable Graves' hyperthyroidism. The specimen was peripheral blood. Here the CDR3 DNA reads TGTGCCAGTACCGAGTCCTACGAGCAGTACTTC. It specifies CASTESYEQYF.